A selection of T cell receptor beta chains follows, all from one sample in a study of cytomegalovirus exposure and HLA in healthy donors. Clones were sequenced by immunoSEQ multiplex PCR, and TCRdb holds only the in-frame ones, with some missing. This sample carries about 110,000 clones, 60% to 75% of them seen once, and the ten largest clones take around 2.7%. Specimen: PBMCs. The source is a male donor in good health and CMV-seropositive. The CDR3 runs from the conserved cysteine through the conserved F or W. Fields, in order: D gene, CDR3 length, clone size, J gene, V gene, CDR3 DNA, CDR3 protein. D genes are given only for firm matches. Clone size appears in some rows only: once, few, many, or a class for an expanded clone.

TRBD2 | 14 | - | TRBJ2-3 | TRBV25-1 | TGTGCCAGCCGGGGGGGCAGGGGATCAGATACGCAGTATTTT | CASRGGRGSDTQYF
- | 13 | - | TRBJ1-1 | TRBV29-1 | TGCAGCGTCCTACCGGGACACGGGACTGAAGCTTTCTTT | CSVLPGHGTEAFF
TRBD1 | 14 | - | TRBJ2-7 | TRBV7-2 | TGTGCCAGCAGCTTGGGGGACAGGGTAGCCGAGCAGTACTTC | CASSLGDRVAEQYF
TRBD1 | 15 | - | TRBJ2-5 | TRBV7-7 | TGTGCCAGCAGCTTACCACAGGGGCAGGAAGAGACCCAGTACTTC | CASSLPQGQEETQYF
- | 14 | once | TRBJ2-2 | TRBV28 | TGTGCCAGCAGGGCAGGGGTGAACACCGGGGAGCTGTTTTTT | CASRAGVNTGELFF
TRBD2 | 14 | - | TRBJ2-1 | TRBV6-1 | TGTGCCAGCCGACTCGGTGGACTAGCGGTTGAGCAGTTCTTC | CASRLGGLAVEQFF
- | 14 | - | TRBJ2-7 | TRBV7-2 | TGTGCCAGCAGCTTAGCGGGAGGCATCTACGAGCAGTACTTC | CASSLAGGIYEQYF
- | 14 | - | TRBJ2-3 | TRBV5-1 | TGCGCCACCTCGACTAGGCCCCTTCCCGATACGCAGTATTTT | CATSTRPLPDTQYF
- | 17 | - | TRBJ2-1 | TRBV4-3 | TGCGCCAGCAGCCAAGAAGCTGTTTTCGGGAGTAGCAATGAGCAGTTCTTC | CASSQEAVFGSSNEQFF
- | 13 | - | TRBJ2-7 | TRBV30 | TGTGCCTGGAGTGCCGGAGGGACCTACGAGCAGTACTTC | CAWSAGGTYEQYF
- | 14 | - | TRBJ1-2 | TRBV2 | TGTGCCAGCAGTGAATATGGGAGCTCCTATGGCTACCCCTTC | CASSEYGSSYGYPF
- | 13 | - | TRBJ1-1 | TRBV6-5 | TGTGCCAGCAGAGCCAGGGGAGGGACTGAAGCTTTCTTT | CASRARGGTEAFF
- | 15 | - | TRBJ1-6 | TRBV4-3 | TGCGCCAGCAGCCAAGCTGCTACCTATAATTCACCCCTCCACTTT | CASSQAATYNSPLHF
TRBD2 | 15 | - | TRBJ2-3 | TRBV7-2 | TGTGCCAGCAGCCCCCACGGGAGGGCAACAGATACGCAGTATTTT | CASSPHGRATDTQYF
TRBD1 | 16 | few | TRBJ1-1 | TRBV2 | TGTGCCAGCAGTGAAACTATGACAGGGGTAAACACTGAAGCTTTCTTT | CASSETMTGVNTEAFF
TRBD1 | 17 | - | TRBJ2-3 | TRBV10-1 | TGCGCCAGCAGTGAGTGGGACAGGGGGTCTAGCACAGATACGCAGTATTTT | CASSEWDRGSSTDTQYF
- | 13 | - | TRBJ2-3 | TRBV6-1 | TGTGCCAGCAGTGACAGGTTCACAGATACGCAGTATTTT | CASSDRFTDTQYF
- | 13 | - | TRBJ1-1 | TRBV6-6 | TGTGCCAGCAAAGGGGGTGTGAACACTGAAGCTTTCTTT | CASKGGVNTEAFF
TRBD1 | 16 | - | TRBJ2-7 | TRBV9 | TGTGCCAGCAGCGCATCCGGGACAGATGGGGCCTACGAGCAGTACTTC | CASSASGTDGAYEQYF
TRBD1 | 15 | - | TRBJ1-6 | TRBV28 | TGTGCCAGCAGATTGCGGGACAGGGGTAATTCACCCCTCCACTTT | CASRLRDRGNSPLHF
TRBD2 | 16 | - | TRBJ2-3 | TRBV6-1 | TGTGCCAGCAGTGAATCCCGGGGGGGGAGCACAGATACGCAGTATTTT | CASSESRGGSTDTQYF
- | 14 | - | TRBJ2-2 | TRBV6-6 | TGTGCCAGCAGTTCCCGGGGATGGGACGGGGAGCTGTTTTTT | CASSSRGWDGELFF
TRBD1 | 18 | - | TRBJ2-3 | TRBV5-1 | TGCGCCAGCAGCTTGCAAAACACAGGGGGCAGAGAGGCAGATACGCAGTATTTT | CASSLQNTGGREADTQYF
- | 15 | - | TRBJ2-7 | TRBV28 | TGTGCCAGCACCGGGTTTTATCCTACGTCGTGTGAGCAGTACTTC | CASTGFYPTSCEQYF
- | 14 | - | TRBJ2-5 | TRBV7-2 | TGTGCCAGCAGCTCTGGGCCTGTTCGGGAGACCCAGTACTTC | CASSSGPVRETQYF
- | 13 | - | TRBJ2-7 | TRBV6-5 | TGTGCCAGCAGTTCGGGACATTCCTACGAGCAGTACTTC | CASSSGHSYEQYF
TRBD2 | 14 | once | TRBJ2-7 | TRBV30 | TGTGCCTGGAGTATCGGGACTAGTGCCTACGAGCAGTACTTC | CAWSIGTSAYEQYF
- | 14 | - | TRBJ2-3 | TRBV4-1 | TGCGCCAGCAGCCTACACATAGGGGGAGATACGCAGTATTTT | CASSLHIGGDTQYF
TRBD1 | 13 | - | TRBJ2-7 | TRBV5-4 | TGTGCCAGCAGCTTGGGACAGGGTCACGGGCAGTACTTC | CASSLGQGHGQYF
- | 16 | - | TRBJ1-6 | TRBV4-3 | TGCGCCAGCAGCCAAGTGGCAGGGGTAAGTAATTCACCCCTCCACTTT | CASSQVAGVSNSPLHF
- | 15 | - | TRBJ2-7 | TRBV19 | TGTGCCAGTAGTCCGCCCTCTGGGGGGAATTACGAGCAGTACTTC | CASSPPSGGNYEQYF
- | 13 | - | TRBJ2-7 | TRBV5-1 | TGCGCCAGCAGTTCAGATTTCTCCTACGAGCAGTACTTC | CASSSDFSYEQYF
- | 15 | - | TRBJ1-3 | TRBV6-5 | TGTGCCAGCAGTTACTCGACAGGAGGAGGAAACACCATATATTTT | CASSYSTGGGNTIYF
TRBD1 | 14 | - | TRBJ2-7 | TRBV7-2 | TGTGCCAGCAGACAAAGGACAGGGGCCTACGAGCAGTACTTC | CASRQRTGAYEQYF
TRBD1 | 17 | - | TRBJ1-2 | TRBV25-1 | TGTGCCAGCAGTTACTTGGACAGGGGGAATGGTGACTATGGCTACACCTTC | CASSYLDRGNGDYGYTF
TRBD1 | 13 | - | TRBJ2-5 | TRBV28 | TGTGCCAGCAGAGGACAGGGAAGGGAGACCCAGTACTTC | CASRGQGRETQYF
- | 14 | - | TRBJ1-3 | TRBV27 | TGTGCCGATAATCGGACAGACTCTGGAAACACCATATATTTT | CADNRTDSGNTIYF
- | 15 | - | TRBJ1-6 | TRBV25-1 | TGTGCCAGCAGTGAAACTCGCACCCCAAATTCACCCCTCCACTTT | CASSETRTPNSPLHF
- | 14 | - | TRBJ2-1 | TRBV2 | TGTGCCAGCAGGCCCCAGGGTACCTACAATGAGCAGTTCTTC | CASRPQGTYNEQFF
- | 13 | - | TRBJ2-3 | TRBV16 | TGTGCCAGCAGCCCAGGGGGCACAGATACGCAGTATTTT | CASSPGGTDTQYF
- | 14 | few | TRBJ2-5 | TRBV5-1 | TGCGCCAGCAGCTTTTGGCGGGGACAAGAGACCCAGTACTTC | CASSFWRGQETQYF
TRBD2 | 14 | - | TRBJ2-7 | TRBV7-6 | TGTGCCAGCAGCGCCACGGGGGGGCCCTACGAGCAGTACTTC | CASSATGGPYEQYF
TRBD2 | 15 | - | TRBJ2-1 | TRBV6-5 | TGTGCCAGCAGTACTAGCGGGGTGATTTACAATGAGCAGTTCTTC | CASSTSGVIYNEQFF
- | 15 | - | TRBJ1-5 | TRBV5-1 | TGCGCCAGCAGCTTGCTGACAGGCCCCAATCAGCCCCAGCATTTT | CASSLLTGPNQPQHF
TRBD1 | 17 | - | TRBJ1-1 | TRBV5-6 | TGTGCCAGCAGCTTAACGGTCAGACAGGGGGGGAACACTGAAGCTTTCTTT | CASSLTVRQGGNTEAFF
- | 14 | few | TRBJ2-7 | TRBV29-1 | TGCAGCGTTACAGGGTTCTACGAGTCTCGCGAGCAGTACTTC | CSVTGFYESREQYF
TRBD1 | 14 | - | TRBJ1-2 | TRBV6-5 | TGTGCCAGCAACCTAGGTGGGACAGCCTATGGCTACACCTTC | CASNLGGTAYGYTF
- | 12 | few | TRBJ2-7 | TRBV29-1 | TGCAGCGTTCGGGACACCTCCTACGAGCAGTACTTC | CSVRDTSYEQYF
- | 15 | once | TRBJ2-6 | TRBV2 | TGTGCCAGCTCCCAGGACTATTCTGGGGCCAACGTCCTGACTTTC | CASSQDYSGANVLTF
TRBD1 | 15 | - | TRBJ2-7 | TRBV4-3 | TGCGCCAGGAAAAAAAACAGGGGCGATACCTACGAGCAGTACTTC | CARKKNRGDTYEQYF
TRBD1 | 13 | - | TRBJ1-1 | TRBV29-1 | TGCAGCGGCCAACAGGGGGCGAACACTGAAGCTTTCTTT | CSGQQGANTEAFF
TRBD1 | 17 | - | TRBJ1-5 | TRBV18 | TGTGCCAGCTCACCACCGGGGGCAGGGGGTGGCAATCAGCCCCAGCATTTT | CASSPPGAGGGNQPQHF
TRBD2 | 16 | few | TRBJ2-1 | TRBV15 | TGTGCCACCAGCAGCAGGATTGTAGCGGGAGGGCAAGAGCAGTTCTTC | CATSSRIVAGGQEQFF